Reported below is one TCR beta chain. The trim removed 5 bases at V and 5 bases at J, leaving 7 bases unmatched. Germline CDR1 is LGHNA and CDR2 is YNFKEQ. The CDR3 consists of 16 residues. This sample was taken from a study of control samples from healthy donors and cancer patients. Data came from immunoSEQ multiplex PCR; TCRdb stores just in-frame clones and leaves some out. The repertoire includes more than 140,000 clones, 90% to 95% of them detected once, and about an eighth sits in the top ten. The specimen sequenced was blood. The chain recombines TRBV4-2 with TRBJ2-1; 12 nucleotides line up with TRBD2. The TCR was taken from a man aged 35 to 55 in good health. The CDR3 region is CASSARLAGVDNEQFF. The CDR3 DNA reads TGTGCCAGCAGCGCCCGACTAGCGGGGGTAGACAATGAGCAGTTCTTC.